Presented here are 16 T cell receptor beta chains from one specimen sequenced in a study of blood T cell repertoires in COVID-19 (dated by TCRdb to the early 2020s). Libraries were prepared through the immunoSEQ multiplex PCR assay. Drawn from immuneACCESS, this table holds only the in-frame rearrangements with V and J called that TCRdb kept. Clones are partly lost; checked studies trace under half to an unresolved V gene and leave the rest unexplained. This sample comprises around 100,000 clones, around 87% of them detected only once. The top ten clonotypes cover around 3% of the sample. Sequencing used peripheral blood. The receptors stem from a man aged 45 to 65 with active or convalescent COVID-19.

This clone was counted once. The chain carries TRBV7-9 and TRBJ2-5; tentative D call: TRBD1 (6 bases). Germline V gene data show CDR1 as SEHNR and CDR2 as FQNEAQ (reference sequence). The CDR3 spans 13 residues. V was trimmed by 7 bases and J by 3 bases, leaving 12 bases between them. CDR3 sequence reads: CASNRDLEETQYF. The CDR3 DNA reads TGTGCCAGCAACAGGGACCTCGAAGAGACCCAGTACTTC.

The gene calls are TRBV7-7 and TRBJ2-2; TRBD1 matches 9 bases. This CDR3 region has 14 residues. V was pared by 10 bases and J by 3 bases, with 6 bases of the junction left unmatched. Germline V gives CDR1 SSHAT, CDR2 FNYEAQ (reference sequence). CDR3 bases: TGTGCCACAAAGGGACAGGGACACACCGGGGAGCTGTTTTTT. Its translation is CATKGQGHTGELFF.

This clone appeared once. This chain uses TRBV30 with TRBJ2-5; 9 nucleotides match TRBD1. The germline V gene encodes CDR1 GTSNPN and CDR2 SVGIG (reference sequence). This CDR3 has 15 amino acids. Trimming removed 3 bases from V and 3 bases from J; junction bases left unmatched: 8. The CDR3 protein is CAWRYQQGAKETQYF. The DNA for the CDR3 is TGTGCCTGGAGGTACCAACAGGGGGCTAAAGAGACCCAGTACTTC.

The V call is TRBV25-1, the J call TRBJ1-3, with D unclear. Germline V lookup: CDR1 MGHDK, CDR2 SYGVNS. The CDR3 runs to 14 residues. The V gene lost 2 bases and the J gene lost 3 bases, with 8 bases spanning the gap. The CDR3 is CASSEPVLGNTIYF. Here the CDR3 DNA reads TGTGCCAGCAGTGAACCGGTTCTTGGAAACACCATATATTTT.

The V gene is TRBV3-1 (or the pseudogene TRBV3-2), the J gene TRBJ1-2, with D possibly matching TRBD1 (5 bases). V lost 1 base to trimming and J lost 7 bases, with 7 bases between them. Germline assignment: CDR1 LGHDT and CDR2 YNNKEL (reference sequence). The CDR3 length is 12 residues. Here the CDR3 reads CASSQVRAGYTF. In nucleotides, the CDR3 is TGTGCCAGCAGCCAAGTCAGGGCTGGCTACACCTTC.

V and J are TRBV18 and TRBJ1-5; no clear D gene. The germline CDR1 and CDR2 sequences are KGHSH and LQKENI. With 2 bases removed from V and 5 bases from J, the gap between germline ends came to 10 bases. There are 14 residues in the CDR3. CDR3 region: CASSPTGEDQPQHF. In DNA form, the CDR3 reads TGTGCCAGCTCACCAACGGGTGAGGATCAGCCCCAGCATTTT.

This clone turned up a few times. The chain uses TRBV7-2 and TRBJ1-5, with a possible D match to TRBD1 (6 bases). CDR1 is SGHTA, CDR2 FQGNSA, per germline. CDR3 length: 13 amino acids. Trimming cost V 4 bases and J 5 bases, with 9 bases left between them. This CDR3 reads CASSSWTDQPQHF. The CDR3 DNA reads TGTGCCAGCAGCTCATGGACAGATCAGCCCCAGCATTTT.

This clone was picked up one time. The DNA for the CDR3 is TGCGCCAGCAGCCAAGGATCTTTTGAGGGAACCCCCTACAATGAGCAGTTCTTC. This encodes CASSQGSFEGTPYNEQFF. The chain has TRBV4-1 and TRBJ2-1; weak D call: TRBD2 (5 bases). This CDR3 is built from 18 residues. Germline V lookup: CDR1 MGHRA, CDR2 YSYEKL. V lost 1 base and J lost 2, with 18 bases in between.

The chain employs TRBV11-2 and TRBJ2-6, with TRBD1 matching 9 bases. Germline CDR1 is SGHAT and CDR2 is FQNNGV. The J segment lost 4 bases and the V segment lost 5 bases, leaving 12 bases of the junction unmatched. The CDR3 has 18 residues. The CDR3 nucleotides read TGTGCCAGCAGCGCCGAACAGGGGGCGCGTACCGGGGCCAACGTCCTGACTTTC. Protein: CASSAEQGARTGANVLTF.

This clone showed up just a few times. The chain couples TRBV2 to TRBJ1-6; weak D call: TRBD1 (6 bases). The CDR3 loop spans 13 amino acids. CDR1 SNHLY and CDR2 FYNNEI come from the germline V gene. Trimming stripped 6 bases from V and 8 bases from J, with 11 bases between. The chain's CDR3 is CASRGQRDSPLHF. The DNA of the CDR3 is TGTGCCAGCAGAGGACAGAGGGATTCACCCCTCCACTTT.

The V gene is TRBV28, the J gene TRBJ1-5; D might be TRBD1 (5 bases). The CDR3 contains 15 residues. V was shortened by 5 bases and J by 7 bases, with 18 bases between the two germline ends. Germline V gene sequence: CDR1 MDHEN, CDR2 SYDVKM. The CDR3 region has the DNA TGTGCCAGCAGTCGTGATTTGGGGGGTGCCCAGCCCCAGCATTTT. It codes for CASSRDLGGAQPQHF. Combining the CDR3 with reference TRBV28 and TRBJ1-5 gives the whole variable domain DVKVTQSSRYLVKRTGEKVFLECVQDMDHENMFWYRQDPGLGLRLIYFSYDVKMKEKGDIPEGYSVSREKKERFSLILESASTNQTSMYLCASSRDLGGAQPQHFGDGTRLSIL.

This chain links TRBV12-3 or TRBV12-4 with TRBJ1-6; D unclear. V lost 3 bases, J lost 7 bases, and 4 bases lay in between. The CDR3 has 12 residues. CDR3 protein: CASSFLNSPLHF. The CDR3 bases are TGTGCCAGCAGTTTCCTCAATTCACCCCTCCACTTT.

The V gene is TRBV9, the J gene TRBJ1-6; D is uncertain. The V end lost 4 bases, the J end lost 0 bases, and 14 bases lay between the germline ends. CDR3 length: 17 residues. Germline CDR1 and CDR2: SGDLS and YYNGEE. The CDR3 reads CASSPEAGSSYNSPLHF. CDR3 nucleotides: TGTGCCAGCAGCCCGGAGGCGGGAAGCTCCTATAATTCACCCCTCCACTTT.

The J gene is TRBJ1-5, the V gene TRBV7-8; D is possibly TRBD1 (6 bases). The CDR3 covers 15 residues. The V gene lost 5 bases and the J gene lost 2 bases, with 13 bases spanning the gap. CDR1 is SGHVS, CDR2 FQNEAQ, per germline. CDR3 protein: CASSLQGLGNQPQHF. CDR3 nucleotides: TGTGCCAGCAGCCTACAGGGATTAGGCAATCAGCCCCAGCATTTT. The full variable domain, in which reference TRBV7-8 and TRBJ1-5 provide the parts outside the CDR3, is GAGVSQSPRYKVAKRGQDVALRCDPISGHVSLFWYQQALGQGPEFLTYFQNEAQLDKSGLPSDRFFAERPEGSVSTLKIQRTQQEDSAVYLCASSLQGLGNQPQHFGDGTRLSIL.

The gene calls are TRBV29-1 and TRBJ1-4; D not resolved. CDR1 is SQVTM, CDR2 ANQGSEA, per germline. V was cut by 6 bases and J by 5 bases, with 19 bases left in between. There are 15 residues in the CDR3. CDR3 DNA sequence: TGCAGCGTGAGTGGGCCCGGAGGTCCCAATGAAAAACTGTTTTTT. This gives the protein CSVSGPGGPNEKLFF.

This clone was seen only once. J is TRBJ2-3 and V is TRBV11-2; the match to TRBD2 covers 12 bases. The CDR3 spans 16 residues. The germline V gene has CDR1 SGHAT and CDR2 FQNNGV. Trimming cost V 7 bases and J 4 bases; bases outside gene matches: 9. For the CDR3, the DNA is TGTGCCAGCAAACCGGGACTAGCGGGCCTTGCAGATACGCAGTATTTT. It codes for CASKPGLAGLADTQYF. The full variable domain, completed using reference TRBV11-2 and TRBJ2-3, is EAGVAQSPRYKIIEKRQSVAFWCNPISGHATLYWYQQILGQGPKLLIQFQNNGVVDDSQLPKDRFSAERLKGVDSTLKIQPAKLEDSAVYLCASKPGLAGLADTQYFGPGTRLTVL.